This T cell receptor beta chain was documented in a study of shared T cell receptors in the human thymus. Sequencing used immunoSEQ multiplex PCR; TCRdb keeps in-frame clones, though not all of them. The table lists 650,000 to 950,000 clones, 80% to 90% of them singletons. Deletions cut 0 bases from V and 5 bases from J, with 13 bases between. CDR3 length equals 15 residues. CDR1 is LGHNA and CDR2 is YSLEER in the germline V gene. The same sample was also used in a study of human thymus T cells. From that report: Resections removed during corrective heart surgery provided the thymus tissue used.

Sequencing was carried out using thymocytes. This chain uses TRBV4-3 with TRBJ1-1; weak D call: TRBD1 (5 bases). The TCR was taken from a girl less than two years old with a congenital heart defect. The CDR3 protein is CASSQEPTGETEAFF. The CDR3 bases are TGCGCCAGCAGCCAAGAGCCGACGGGGGAGACTGAAGCTTTCTTT.